The present entry profiles one T cell receptor beta chain with its context. Seattle patients were enrolled while actively infected and followed longitudinally. The data are from a study of blood T cell repertoires in COVID-19. Study-wide context: Whether acute or convalescent, the COVID-19 samples came from the United States, Italy and Spain. PBMCs, B-cell-depleted T cells, or T cells provided the cDNA or gDNA that made up the material.

The germline CDR1 and CDR2 sequences are MNHEY and SVGAGI. CDR3 length: 14 amino acids. V gave up 6 bases and J gave up 1 base, with 12 bases separating them. Original analysis: Reference gene primer amplification in the assay estimated nucleated cell counts. Measured with immunoSEQ multiplex PCR; TCRdb has only the in-frame clones, and not every one. Clone size and the V and J calls come from that table; the DNA yielded D and trimming. The sample lists 150,000 to 200,000 clones, 80% to 90% occurring once. Sequenced material: peripheral blood. V and J are TRBV6-5 and TRBJ1-1; no reliable D call. This clonotype was obtained from a woman aged 70-85 years with COVID-19, enrolled during active disease. CDR3 sequence: CASRYGRENTEAFF. CDR3 sequence (DNA): TGTGCCAGCAGGTATGGACGGGAGAACACTGAAGCTTTCTTT.